This TCR beta chain emerged from a study of a mutant IDH1 vaccine in newly diagnosed glioma. Study summary: The patients were given eight vaccinations, one each in weeks 1, 3, 5, 7, 11, 15, 19 and 23.

Comment on this clone: Its antigen remains unknown.

Study-wide results and caveats: It was 80% to 95% of patients that developed vaccine-induced immune responses.

There are 16 residues in the CDR3. CDR1 and CDR2 (germline): GTSNPN, SVGIG (reference sequence). V lost 3 bases and J lost 0, with 12 bases in between. TCRdb's copy holds only in-frame clones and misses some; the assay was immunoSEQ multiplex PCR. The sample holds 30,000 to 40,000 clones, around 81% seen once. Time point described: week 23, last vaccination. Topical imiquimod accompanied each vaccine dose, which consisted of 300 ug of mutant IDH1 20-mer peptide. The material was PBMCs, obtained from a glioma patient whose treatment included an IDH1 peptide vaccine. The clonotype was recovered from a man aged 40-49 years with glioma. V usage is TRBV30 and J usage is TRBJ2-6; D could derive from TRBD1 or TRBD2 (5 bases each). CDR3 sequence: CAWSRDDYSGANVLTF. CDR3 coding DNA: TGTGCCTGGAGCCGGGACGACTACTCTGGGGCCAACGTCCTGACTTTC.